A single sample gave rise to the 30 T cell receptor beta chains below, sequenced in a study of OX40 agonist ivuxolimab in advanced cancers. TCRdb's table, derived via immunoSEQ multiplex PCR, lists solely in-frame clones and lacks some. In the table there are about 57,000 clones, about 83% of which are singletons. Sequenced material: CD4+ or CD8+ T cells sorted from blood, taken in a trial of the OX40 agonist ivuxolimab. The receptors were sampled from an adult with an advanced solid tumor such as melanoma, head and neck, liver or kidney cancer.

V usage is TRBV2 and J usage is TRBJ2-1; D is undetermined. V lost 5 bases, J lost 9 bases, and 5 bases lay in between. Germline V gene sequence: CDR1 SNHLY, CDR2 FYNNEI. The CDR3 sequence is 10 residues long. CDR3 in amino acids: CASSQSEQFF. The CDR3 DNA reads TGTGCCAGCAGTCAGAGTGAGCAGTTCTTC. The whole variable domain, remainder taken from reference TRBV2 and TRBJ2-1, is EPEVTQTPSHQVTQMGQEVILRCVPISNHLYFYWYRQILGQKVEFLVSFYNNEISEKSEIFDDQFSVERPDGSNFTLKIRSTKLEDSAMYFCASSQSEQFFGPGTRLTVL.

This chain connects TRBV7-2 to TRBJ2-1; D gene unclear. Trimming left V 5 bases short and J 10 bases short, with 9 bases between. This CDR3 has 11 residues. The germline CDR1 and CDR2 sequences are SGHTA and FQGNSA. Here the CDR3 DNA reads TGTGCCAGCAGCCCGAAATTGGAGCAGTTCTTC. Its protein is CASSPKLEQFF.

The chain links TRBV7-2 to TRBJ2-4; the D is unclear. V was pared by 2 bases and J by 6 bases, with 8 bases between. CDR3 length: 13 residues. The germline CDR1 and CDR2 sequences are SGHTA and FQGNSA. In nucleotides, the CDR3 is TGTGCCAGCAGCTTATTTGTGGGAAACATTCAGTACTTC. It yields the protein CASSLFVGNIQYF. Full variable domain (rest looked up from reference TRBV7-2 and TRBJ2-4): GAGVSQSPSNKVTEKGKDVELRCDPISGHTALYWYRQSLGQGLEFLIYFQGNSAPDKSGLPSDRFSAERTGGSVSTLTIQRTQQEDSAVYLCASSLFVGNIQYFGAGTRLSVL.

This clone appeared a single time. The V and J genes are TRBV28 and TRBJ1-1; TRBD1 matches 10 bases. Per the germline V gene, CDR1 is MDHEN and CDR2 is SYDVKM. There are 17 residues in the CDR3. V dropped 8 bases and J dropped 6; count of bases not matched to a gene: 18. DNA for the CDR3: TGTGCCAGCCCCCCCGACAGGGGGCGAGGATTAGCCTCTGAAGCTTTCTTT. Translating gives CASPPDRGRGLASEAFF.

This rearrangement joins TRBV6-5 to TRBJ1-5; D not resolved. Trimming removed 9 bases at V and 6 bases at J, with 12 bases between. Germline loops: CDR1 MNHEY, CDR2 SVGAGI. The CDR3 is 12 residues long. The DNA of the CDR3 is TGTGCCAGTAAAGAACCCAGTCAGCCCCAGCATTTT. This sequence encodes CASKEPSQPQHF.

The V and J genes are TRBV28 and TRBJ1-4; D is perhaps TRBD1 (5 bases). V shed 8 bases and J shed 7 bases, with 11 bases lying between them. Germline V CDR1 and CDR2: MDHEN, SYDVKM. There are 12 residues in the CDR3. CDR3 nucleotide sequence: TGTGCCAGCGGGAGGGGCACTGAAAAACTGTTTTTT. It codes for CASGRGTEKLFF.

The chain links TRBV6-1 to TRBJ1-1; 7 bases match TRBD1. This CDR3 is 16 amino acids long. Trimming removed 0 bases from V and 4 bases from J; junction bases left unmatched: 8. Germline V lookup: CDR1 MNHNS, CDR2 SASEGT. For the CDR3, the DNA is TGTGCCAGCAGTGAAGCGACTAGGGGGCTCGGCACTGAAGCTTTCTTT. It is translated as CASSEATRGLGTEAFF.

As DNA, the CDR3 is TGTGCCAGCAGTTTCCGGACAGGATTGAACACTGAAGCTTTCTTT. It encodes CASSFRTGLNTEAFF. The chain combines TRBV6-1 with TRBJ1-1; TRBD1 aligns across 7 bases. This CDR3 spans 15 amino acids. The V gene's germline CDR1 is MNHNS and CDR2 SASEGT. Losses at the gene ends were 5 bases for V and 0 bases for J; bases not matched to a gene: 6.

The chain employs TRBV5-1 and TRBJ2-7; possibly TRBD1 or TRBD2 for D (5 bases each). Trimming removed 0 bases from V and 5 bases from J, with 21 bases in between. Germline CDR1 SGHRS, CDR2 YFSETQ. This CDR3 region has 17 residues. CDR3 nucleotides: TGCGCCAGCAGCTTGGGTAGGACACCGGGGCCGAGCCACGAGCAGTACTTC. This codes for CASSLGRTPGPSHEQYF.

The chain links TRBV19 to TRBJ1-6; D remains ambiguous. The CDR3 is made up of 20 amino acids. Germline V CDR1 and CDR2: LNHDA, SQIVND (reference sequence). Between the trimmed V and J ends, which lost 3 bases and 7 bases, there was a span of 28 bases. CDR3 in DNA: TGTGCCAGTAGTATGTGGAAGTGGAGGGCCGGGGAACTACGGAATTCACCCCTCCACTTT. As protein: CASSMWKWRAGELRNSPLHF.

J is TRBJ1-6 and V is TRBV7-9; D not resolved. There are 17 residues in the CDR3. V lost 2 bases and J 0 bases, leaving 11 bases between the germline ends. Germline assignment: CDR1 SEHNR and CDR2 FQNEAQ (reference sequence). The DNA of the CDR3 is TGTGCCAGCAGCTTAATGGGCTCGAGCTCCTATAATTCACCCCTCCACTTT. Its translation: CASSLMGSSSYNSPLHF.

This chain links TRBV5-4 with TRBJ2-7, with 8 bases aligning to TRBD1. Trimming cost V 0 bases and J 5 bases; bases outside gene matches: 7. Germline CDR1 and CDR2: SGHNT and YYREEE (reference sequence). CDR3 length: 15 amino acids. CDR3 region: CASSLEGTGSHEQYF. Here the CDR3 DNA reads TGTGCCAGCAGCTTGGAGGGGACAGGTAGCCACGAGCAGTACTTC.

The V call is TRBV29-1, the J call TRBJ2-5; D not certain. The V and J ends lost 5 bases and 4 bases respectively, with 8 bases between them. The CDR3 is made up of 11 amino acids. CDR1 is SQVTM, CDR2 ANQGSEA, per germline. The DNA for the CDR3 is TGCAGCGTTATGTTGGGAGAGACCCAGTACTTC. It encodes CSVMLGETQYF.

In this sample, this clone turned up a few times. This chain connects TRBV19 to TRBJ1-5, with 10 bases that match TRBD1. The CDR3 covers 17 residues. Germline CDR1 and CDR2: LNHDA and SQIVND (reference sequence). With V trimmed by 6 bases and J by 0 bases, 8 bases remained unmatched. The CDR3 nucleotides read TGTGCCAGTAGGATGACAGGGGGCCTATATAGCAATCAGCCCCAGCATTTT. It yields the protein CASRMTGGLYSNQPQHF. The variable domain in full, with the rest retrieved from reference TRBV19 and TRBJ1-5, is DGGITQSPKYLFRKEGQNVTLSCEQNLNHDAMYWYRQDPGQGLRLIYYSQIVNDFQKGDIAEGYSVSREKKESFPLTVTSAQKNPTAFYLCASRMTGGLYSNQPQHFGDGTRLSIL.

V is TRBV18 and J is TRBJ2-7; 7 bases match TRBD1. Germline CDR1 and CDR2: KGHSH and LQKENI. After removal of 10 bases from V and 7 bases from J, the junction contained 16 bases not matched to a gene. This CDR3 spans 14 amino acids. CDR3 sequence (DNA): TGTGCCACCCGTCGACAGGGTGAGCTGGGGGAGCAGTACTTC. As protein: CATRRQGELGEQYF.

This chain connects TRBV5-6 to TRBJ2-1; D is ambiguous. CDR3 length: 14 residues. The germline CDR1 and CDR2 sequences are SGHDT and YYEEEE. Deletions cut 3 bases from V and 6 bases from J, with 13 bases between. CDR3 protein: CASSSEVRLNEQFF. The CDR3 DNA sequence: TGTGCCAGCAGCTCCGAGGTGCGGCTCAATGAGCAGTTCTTC.

The V gene is TRBV6-1, the J gene TRBJ1-1; TRBD1 aligns across 7 bases. The CDR3 is made up of 14 amino acids. Germline CDR1 MNHNS, CDR2 SASEGT. The ends lost 2 bases at V and 1 base at J; junction bases unmatched: 1. The CDR3 region is CASSERDRNTEAFF. The CDR3 nucleotides read TGTGCCAGCAGTGAAAGGGACAGGAACACTGAAGCTTTCTTT.

This chain joins TRBV7-9 and TRBJ1-2, with TRBD1 as a possible D gene (5 bases). The CDR3 contains 12 residues. Germline V CDR1 and CDR2: SEHNR, FQNEAQ (reference sequence). The V and J ends lost 6 bases and 6 bases respectively, with 11 bases between them. In DNA form, the CDR3 reads TGTGCCAGCAGACCTATAGGGGATGGCTACACCTTC. Protein sequence: CASRPIGDGYTF.

The chain couples TRBV5-4 to TRBJ1-1, with D possibly matching TRBD1 (6 bases). From germline, CDR1 is SGHNT and CDR2 YYREEE (reference sequence). CDR3 size: 16 residues. V lost 2 bases, J lost 0 bases, and 14 bases lay in between. CDR3 coding DNA: TGTGCCAGCAGCTTAAGACAGGTTGGAGTGAACACTGAAGCTTTCTTT. Its protein is CASSLRQVGVNTEAFF.

This rearrangement joins TRBV15 to TRBJ2-3; D call uncertain. Germline V gene data show CDR1 as LNHNV and CDR2 as YYDKDF (reference sequence). This CDR3 has 14 amino acids. The V end lost 0 bases, the J end lost 2 bases, and 6 bases lay between the germline ends. The CDR3 reads CATSRDLSTDTQYF. CDR3 nucleotide sequence: TGTGCCACCAGCAGAGACCTCTCCACAGATACGCAGTATTTT.

J is TRBJ2-3 and V is TRBV18, with 7 nucleotides matching TRBD2. The junction had 6 bases not matched to a gene; V was cut back by 5 bases and J by 1 base. Germline CDR1 is KGHSH and CDR2 is LQKENI. The CDR3 consists of 15 residues. CDR3 sequence: CASSTGLGGTDTQYF. CDR3 sequence (DNA): TGTGCCAGCTCAACCGGACTAGGGGGCACAGATACGCAGTATTTT.

This chain connects TRBV5-4 to TRBJ2-3, with a weak D call TRBD1 (5 bases). Germline CDR1 and CDR2: SGHNT and YYREEE (reference sequence). The CDR3 loop spans 12 amino acids. V lost 0 bases, J lost 10 bases, and 9 bases lay in between. CDR3 DNA sequence: TGTGCCAGCAGCTTGGGCTTAGGGGCGCAGTATTTT. It specifies CASSLGLGAQYF.

This clone is a singleton in its sample. The chain uses TRBV5-6 and TRBJ1-1; 7 positions agree with TRBD1. Germline V lookup: CDR1 SGHDT, CDR2 YYEEEE. The CDR3 covers 16 residues. The trim removed 4 bases at V and 3 bases at J, leaving 12 bases unmatched. The CDR3 DNA follows: TGTGCCAGCAGCCCTACCCTACAGGGGATTGACACTGAAGCTTTCTTT. Residues: CASSPTLQGIDTEAFF.

This chain uses TRBV5-8 with TRBJ1-2; no firm D call. Germline V gene lookup returns CDR1 SGHTS and CDR2 YDEGEE. The V gene lost 4 bases and the J gene lost 8 bases, with 15 bases spanning the gap. The CDR3 is made up of 13 amino acids. The CDR3 loop is CASSNPAVGGYTF. The CDR3 DNA reads TGTGCCAGCAGCAATCCGGCGGTTGGGGGCTACACCTTC.

This rearrangement joins TRBV27 to TRBJ1-4; 8 nucleotides line up with TRBD1. The trim removed 4 bases at V and 2 bases at J, leaving 3 bases unmatched. The CDR3 contains 15 residues. CDR1 and CDR2 (germline): MNHEY, SMNVEV (reference sequence). This CDR3 is CASSSDRATNEKLFF. DNA of the CDR3: TGTGCCAGCAGTTCGGACAGGGCGACTAATGAAAAACTGTTTTTT. Full variable domain (remainder filled in from reference TRBV27 and TRBJ1-4): EAQVTQNPRYLITVTGKKLTVTCSQNMNHEYMSWYRQDPGLGLRQIYYSMNVEVTDKGDVPEGYKVSRKEKRNFPLILESPSPNQTSLYFCASSSDRATNEKLFFGSGTQLSVL.

This clone is medium-sized (0.01 to 0.1%). The chain employs TRBV5-4 and TRBJ1-1, with D unresolved. CDR3 length equals 13 residues. Looked up from germline, CDR1 is SGHNT and CDR2 is YYREEE (reference sequence). Trimming pared 3 bases from V and 1 base from J, leaving 7 bases between. The CDR3 region is CASSSTPNTEAFF. The CDR3 DNA sequence: TGTGCCAGCAGCTCTACACCGAACACTGAAGCTTTCTTT.

A note on this clone: The same CDR3 also results from other DNA sequences found in this sample. The chain links TRBV27 to TRBJ2-1; perhaps TRBD1 as D (5 bases). Trimming removed 2 bases from V and 0 bases from J, with 14 bases in between. The germline V gene has CDR1 MNHEY and CDR2 SMNVEV (reference sequence). CDR3 length: 17 amino acids. CDR3 region: CASSLEFDRLSYNEQFF. CDR3 sequence (DNA): TGTGCCAGCAGTTTAGAGTTCGACAGACTCTCCTACAATGAGCAGTTCTTC.

This chain links TRBV6-5 with TRBJ2-1; D might be TRBD2 (5 bases). Germline V gene data show CDR1 as MNHEY and CDR2 as SVGAGI. The CDR3 length is 15 residues. V gave up 0 bases and J gave up 5 bases, with 11 bases separating them. CDR3 DNA sequence: TGTGCCAGCAGTTACTCTGGCGGGTGGAACAATGAGCAGTTCTTC. Translation: CASSYSGGWNNEQFF.

The chain uses TRBV28 and TRBJ1-4; perhaps TRBD1 as D (6 bases). Germline V lookup: CDR1 MDHEN, CDR2 SYDVKM. V shed 7 bases and J shed 8 bases, with 17 bases lying between them. The CDR3 extends over 14 amino acids. The CDR3 loop reads CASIPTGRGEKLFF. The CDR3 nucleotides read TGTGCCAGCATCCCGACAGGAAGGGGAGAAAAACTGTTTTTT.

This clone showed up just a few times. The V gene is TRBV10-1, the J gene TRBJ1-1; D uncertain. The germline gives CDR1 WNHNN, CDR2 SYGVQD (reference sequence). The CDR3 has 13 amino acids. The V end lost 6 bases, the J end lost 1 base, and 9 bases lay between the germline ends. This CDR3 reads CASRTEQNTEAFF. The DNA of the CDR3 is TGCGCCAGCAGAACGGAACAGAACACTGAAGCTTTCTTT.